Following are 21 T cell receptor beta chains from one sample sequenced in a study of blood T cell repertoires in COVID-19. The assay was immunoSEQ multiplex PCR, and TCRdb's table has in-frame clones only and misses some. The sample carries approximately 100,000 clones, about four fifths recorded once. The sample comprised peripheral blood. The receptors stem from a man in his sixties with acute or convalescent COVID-19.

The chain joins TRBV30 to TRBJ1-1, with 7 bases identical to TRBD1. The CDR3 extends over 13 amino acids. Germline values: CDR1 GTSNPN, CDR2 SVGIG (reference sequence). V trimming: 0 bases; J trimming: 4 bases; junction bases outside the gene matches: 2. This CDR3 is CAWSVQGPTEAFF. DNA of the CDR3: TGTGCCTGGAGTGTACAGGGGCCCACTGAAGCTTTCTTT.

This clone was seen just once. The J gene is TRBJ1-1, the V gene TRBV5-4; the D gene is possibly TRBD1 (5 bases). Trimming removed 4 bases from V and 6 bases from J, with 10 bases in between. The CDR3 runs 12 residues. The germline gives CDR1 SGHNT, CDR2 YYREEE (reference sequence). CDR3 in DNA: TGTGCCAGCAGCCCTACAGGCGCTGAAGCTTTCTTT. Its translation: CASSPTGAEAFF.

V and J are TRBV7-3 and TRBJ2-5; D gene uncertain. This CDR3 is 15 amino acids long. V lost 0 bases to trimming and J lost 0 bases, with 8 bases between them. The germline CDR1 and CDR2 sequences are SGHTA and FQGTGA. In DNA form, the CDR3 reads TGTGCCAGCAGCTTAACGTTCACGGACCAAGAGACCCAGTACTTC. Protein sequence: CASSLTFTDQETQYF. The full variable domain, rest sourced from reference TRBV7-3 and TRBJ2-5, is GAGVSQTPSNKVTEKGKYVELRCDPISGHTALYWYRQSLGQGPEFLIYFQGTGAADDSGLPNDRFFAVRPEGSVSTLKIQRTERGDSAVYLCASSLTFTDQETQYFGPGTRLLVL.

CDR3 sequence reads: CASSSTGGDDYGYTF. The CDR3 region has the DNA TGTGCCAGCAGCTCGACAGGGGGCGACGACTATGGCTACACCTTC. The chain uses TRBV5-4 and TRBJ1-2, with 10 bases lining up with TRBD1. The trim removed 3 bases at V and 3 bases at J, leaving 5 bases unmatched. Germline assignment: CDR1 SGHNT and CDR2 YYREEE (reference sequence). This CDR3 contains 15 residues.

V and J are TRBV27 and TRBJ2-1; a weak D match, TRBD1 (5 bases). V lost 3 bases and J 5 bases, leaving 8 bases between the germline ends. This CDR3 comprises 13 residues. The V gene's germline CDR1 is MNHEY and CDR2 SMNVEV (reference sequence). CDR3: CASSLTVNNEQFF. The DNA of the CDR3 is TGTGCCAGCAGTTTGACAGTGAACAATGAGCAGTTCTTC.

V and J are TRBV18 and TRBJ1-6; D uncertain. V was trimmed by 6 bases and J by 7 bases, leaving 13 bases between them. Germline lookup yields CDR1 KGHSH and CDR2 LQKENI. The CDR3 length is 14 residues. CDR3 sequence: CASSPGSENSPLHF. The CDR3 region has the DNA TGTGCCAGCTCCCCGGGGTCCGAAAATTCACCCCTCCACTTT.

V and J are TRBV10-3 and TRBJ2-5; D gene uncertain. Germline values: CDR1 ENHRY, CDR2 SYGVKD. The CDR3 covers 11 residues. Trimming cost V 8 bases and J 2 bases, with 6 bases left between them. The CDR3, as DNA: TGTGCCATCTCACAGCAAGAGACCCAGTACTTC. Amino acids: CAISQQETQYF.

This chain links TRBV10-3 with TRBJ1-3, with 7 bases that match TRBD1. J was trimmed by 4 bases and V by 4 bases; bases with no gene match: 4. Germline V gives CDR1 ENHRY, CDR2 SYGVKD. This CDR3 spans 14 amino acids. In DNA, the CDR3 is TGTGCCATCAGTGCGGCAGGGGGAGGAAACACCATATATTTT. Its translation: CAISAAGGGNTIYF.

This rearrangement joins TRBV6-5 to TRBJ1-1; D may be TRBD1 (5 bases). Germline V gene lookup returns CDR1 MNHEY and CDR2 SVGAGI. This CDR3 is 14 amino acids long. V dropped 6 bases and J dropped 5 bases, with 16 bases sitting between them. CDR3 nucleotides: TGTGCCAGCAGCCGCGGGGGGGTAAGGACTGAAGCTTTCTTT. This sequence encodes CASSRGGVRTEAFF.

The chain uses TRBV3-1 (or the pseudogene TRBV3-2) and TRBJ1-1; 11 positions match TRBD1. The germline V gene encodes CDR1 LGHDT and CDR2 YNNKEL (reference sequence). V gave up 3 bases and J gave up 0 bases; unmatched junction bases: 9. This CDR3 region has 18 residues. Here the CDR3 DNA reads TGTGCCAGCAGCCACCGGACAGGGGGCCTCGGGATGAACACTGAAGCTTTCTTT. It is translated as CASSHRTGGLGMNTEAFF.

The chain joins TRBV5-5 to TRBJ1-4; D remains unclear. Germline loops: CDR1 SGHKS, CDR2 YYEKEE (reference sequence). The V end lost 2 bases, the J end lost 5 bases, and 10 bases lay between the germline ends. CDR3 length: 14 residues. The CDR3 reads CASSLLPVNEKLFF. For the CDR3, the DNA is TGTGCCAGCAGCTTACTCCCGGTAAATGAAAAACTGTTTTTT.

This clone has just one count. CDR3 DNA: TGTGCCAGCAGTGAACCGGGACAGGGTCTTTCACCCCTCCACTTT. Translating it yields CASSEPGQGLSPLHF. The V call is TRBV2, the J call TRBJ1-6, with 9 bases lining up with TRBD1. Germline CDR1 is SNHLY and CDR2 is FYNNEI. The trim removed 2 bases at V and 9 bases at J, leaving 5 bases unmatched. There are 15 residues in the CDR3.

The V call is TRBV2, the J call TRBJ1-2; D remains ambiguous. The CDR3 loop spans 13 amino acids. Germline V lookup: CDR1 SNHLY, CDR2 FYNNEI. Trimming took 3 bases from V and 4 from J, leaving 9 bases between them. As DNA, the CDR3 is TGTGCCAGCAGTGACAGGCCTTCCTATGGCTACACCTTC. This sequence encodes CASSDRPSYGYTF.

This rearrangement joins TRBV30 to TRBJ1-4, with a possible D match to TRBD1 (5 bases). Germline CDR1 GTSNPN, CDR2 SVGIG (reference sequence). This CDR3 spans 16 amino acids. V shed 0 bases and J shed 0 bases, with 11 bases lying between them. The CDR3 DNA reads as TGTGCCTGGAGTGTAAATGGGGCGTCAACTAATGAAAAACTGTTTTTT. This codes for CAWSVNGASTNEKLFF.

This chain uses TRBV4-1 with TRBJ2-5; a weak D match, TRBD2 (6 bases). This CDR3 contains 16 residues. Per the germline V gene, CDR1 is MGHRA and CDR2 is YSYEKL. V lost 4 bases and J lost 2, with 17 bases in between. The CDR3 nucleotides read TGCGCCAGCAGCCTTAACCCCGGGACTGCACAAGAGACCCAGTACTTC. Protein product: CASSLNPGTAQETQYF.

V is TRBV30 and J is TRBJ2-7, with D perhaps TRBD1 (6 bases). The CDR3 spans 14 residues. CDR1 and CDR2 (germline): GTSNPN, SVGIG (reference sequence). Trimming stripped 5 bases from V and 0 bases from J, with 14 bases between. CDR3 DNA: TGTGCCTGGGCCCGAGGGGGTAGCTCCTACGAGCAGTACTTC. Protein product: CAWARGGSSYEQYF. The full variable domain, its missing parts supplied by reference TRBV30 and TRBJ2-7, is SQTIHQWPATLVQPVGSPLSLECTVEGTSNPNLYWYRQAAGRGLQLLFYSVGIGQISSEVPQNLSASRPQDRQFILSSKKLLLSDSGFYLCAWARGGSSYEQYFGPGTRLTVT.

The CDR3: CASSVTGYEQYF. CDR3 sequence (DNA): TGTGCCAGCAGTGTGACAGGCTACGAGCAGTACTTC. The chain combines TRBV2 with TRBJ2-7; D might be TRBD1 (6 bases). This CDR3 region has 12 residues. Trimming pared 4 bases from V and 3 bases from J, leaving 7 bases between. Germline lookup yields CDR1 SNHLY and CDR2 FYNNEI.

The gene calls are TRBV5-1 and TRBJ2-3; D perhaps matches TRBD1 (5 bases). In germline, CDR1 is SGHRS, CDR2 YFSETQ. Trimming took off 4 bases at V and 4 bases at J, with 16 bases between the two ends. The CDR3 has 15 residues. This CDR3 is CASSLGQGGADTQYF. In DNA, the CDR3 is TGCGCCAGCAGCCTGGGGCAGGGCGGCGCAGATACGCAGTATTTT.

This clone showed up just a few times. This chain connects TRBV5-1 to TRBJ1-3; a possible D gene is TRBD1 (6 bases). Per germline, CDR1 SGHRS and CDR2 YFSETQ. Trimming took off 5 bases at V and 3 bases at J, with 18 bases between the two ends. CDR3 length equals 16 residues. The CDR3 DNA reads as TGCGCCAGCAGAGCTGGCAGGGGAGTCAGTGGAAACACCATATATTTT. Its protein product is CASRAGRGVSGNTIYF.

The rearrangement joins TRBV30 to TRBJ1-5, with no clear D. Germline CDR1 is GTSNPN and CDR2 is SVGIG (reference sequence). The CDR3 is made up of 14 amino acids. V dropped 2 bases and J dropped 4 bases, with 12 bases sitting between them. The CDR3 DNA is TGTGCCTGGAGTTCGGGTCTTGGGAATCAGCCCCAGCATTTT. Residues: CAWSSGLGNQPQHF.

The gene calls are TRBV5-6 and TRBJ2-5; 9 bases are shared with TRBD1. Trimming took 0 bases from V and 5 from J; bases not matched to a gene: 5. Germline V gene lookup returns CDR1 SGHDT and CDR2 YYEEEE. CDR3 length: 15 residues. CDR3 coding DNA: TGTGCCAGCAGCTTGGACAGGGGGCAATTTGAGACCCAGTACTTC. Residues: CASSLDRGQFETQYF.